Given below is one T cell receptor (beta chain) in context. Unique molecular identifiers were present on cDNA, and template switching added a universal primer site. One entry per CDR3 protein, called by TCRdb with MiXCR from the 5' RACE reads. The data show 550,000 to 700,000 distinct CDR3 sequences, with roughly 20% seen just once and around 4.5% held by the top ten. The data derive from a study of identical twins. Germline V CDR1 and CDR2: DFQATT, SNEGSKA (reference sequence). V lost 3 bases and J lost 3, with 15 bases in between. The CDR3 loop spans 14 amino acids. The sample also formed part of further work on T cells expressing NK-cell markers. This second study notes: Each of about 6 donors carried dominant NKG2C+ clonotypes accounting for about 1.0-7.5% of CD8+ T cells.

The specimen was PBMCs. This chain joins TRBV20-1 and TRBJ2-7; weak D call: TRBD2 (6 bases). This receptor was identified in a woman under 30 in good health. The DNA of the CDR3 is TGCAGTGCTAGTGACGCCGGGGGAGACTACGAGCAGTACTTC. As protein: CSASDAGGDYEQYF.